This T cell receptor beta chain was sequenced for a study of STAT5B mutations in CD4+ large granular lymphocyte leukemia. Findings and caveats of the study: Without putative leukemic clones, patient CD4-sorted repertoires remained more clonal than healthy CD4+ repertoires. Main leukemic clonotypes were patient-specific, but about 26% appeared at low frequency elsewhere.

Methods used by the authors: Lowest detectable productive clonotype frequency was 2.59 x 10-5. Generated by immunoSEQ multiplex PCR, the TCRdb table keeps only in-frame clones and is missing some. Clonal size and the V and J genes are those of that table, whereas D and trimming came from the DNA. The sample consists of about 4,900 clones, 85% to 90% of them appearing once. As for this clone: As yet, its antigen is unknown.

This receptor was obtained from a man aged 40-49 years with CD4+ T-cell large granular lymphocyte leukemia. What was sequenced was PBMCs.

CDR3 loop: CASSLAPGSSYNEQFF. In DNA, the CDR3 is TGCGCCAGCAGCTTGGCCCCGGGCAGCTCCTACAATGAGCAGTTCTTC. J is TRBJ2-1 and V is TRBV5-1, with no clear D. Trimming took 0 bases from V and 0 from J, leaving 10 bases between them. Germline V gives CDR1 SGHRS, CDR2 YFSETQ. There are 16 residues in the CDR3.